The next 23 T cell receptor beta chains were all read from a single sample in a study of blood T cell repertoires in COVID-19. Assay used: immunoSEQ multiplex PCR; TCRdb lists only in-frame clones, some missing. Of 310,000 or so clones listed, roughly 87% were seen once; the top ten hold roughly 2.2%. Sequences were obtained from peripheral blood. These receptor sequences come from a woman between 45 and 60 years old who had recovered from COVID-19.

V usage is TRBV5-1 and J usage is TRBJ2-7; 14 nucleotides match TRBD2. Germline CDR1 reads SGHRS; CDR2 reads YFSETQ. CDR3 length equals 15 residues. V was pared by 4 bases and J by 6 bases, with 6 bases of the junction left unmatched. The CDR3 here is CASSRTSGGFLEQYF. DNA of the CDR3: TGCGCCAGCAGCCGGACTAGCGGGGGGTTCCTCGAGCAGTACTTC. The full variable domain, in which reference TRBV5-1 and TRBJ2-7 provide the parts outside the CDR3, is KAGVTQTPRYLIKTRGQQVTLSCSPISGHRSVSWYQQTPGQGLQFLFEYFSETQRNKGNFPGRFSGRQFSNSRSEMNVSTLELGDSALYLCASSRTSGGFLEQYFGPGTRLTVT.

The chain joins TRBV14 to TRBJ1-2; 7 bases are a match to TRBD1. The V gene end was trimmed by 3 bases and the J gene end by 3 bases; junction bases not matched to a gene: 1. From germline, CDR1 is SGHDN and CDR2 FVKESK. The CDR3 totals 13 residues. CDR3 nucleotide sequence: TGTGCCAGCAGCCAGGGACAGTACTATGGCTACACCTTC. Residues: CASSQGQYYGYTF.

The rearrangement joins TRBV11-3 to TRBJ2-3; TRBD2 agrees at 14 bases. The V gene end was trimmed by 1 base and the J gene end by 5 bases; junction bases not matched to a gene: 2. The CDR3 consists of 16 residues. Per the germline V gene, CDR1 is SGHNT and CDR2 is YENEEA. The CDR3, as DNA: TGTGCCAGCAGCTTAGGGACTAGCGGGAGGATAGATACGCAGTATTTT. It encodes CASSLGTSGRIDTQYF.

J is TRBJ2-3 and V is TRBV20-1; 7 positions agree with TRBD2. The CDR3 has 11 residues. The germline V gene encodes CDR1 DFQATT and CDR2 SNEGSKA (reference sequence). The CDR3 region has the DNA TGCAGCGTGGGAGGGGACGAGACGCAGTATTTT. It yields the protein CSVGGDETQYF.

V and J are TRBV7-2 and TRBJ2-1; 11 bases line up with TRBD2. V trimming: 4 bases; J trimming: 2 bases; junction bases outside the gene matches: 4. This CDR3 spans 16 amino acids. Germline-derived CDR1 and CDR2 are SGHTA and FQGNSA. The CDR3 here is CASSSFSGGAYNEQFF. For the CDR3, the DNA is TGTGCCAGCAGCTCCTTTAGCGGGGGGGCCTACAATGAGCAGTTCTTC.

The rearrangement links TRBV6-5 to TRBJ1-2; 7 bases are a match to TRBD1. This CDR3 spans 16 amino acids. Losses at the gene ends were 1 base for V and 0 bases for J; bases not matched to a gene: 5. CDR1 is MNHEY and CDR2 is SVGAGI in the germline V gene. The CDR3 DNA reads as TGTGCCAGCAGTTACTGGGCCGGGACAGCTAACTATGGCTACACCTTC. Protein sequence: CASSYWAGTANYGYTF.

The genes are TRBV14 and TRBJ1-1, with D unclear. CDR3 length: 13 residues. V lost 2 bases and J 0 bases, leaving 4 bases between the germline ends. CDR1 and CDR2 (germline): SGHDN, FVKESK. CDR3 in DNA: TGTGCCAGCAGCCAACACATGAACACTGAAGCTTTCTTT. This codes for CASSQHMNTEAFF.

V is TRBV5-1 and J is TRBJ1-1, with D possibly matching TRBD1 (6 bases). V was trimmed by 0 bases and J by 2 bases, leaving 11 bases between them. Germline CDR1 is SGHRS and CDR2 is YFSETQ. This CDR3 spans 15 amino acids. The CDR3 nucleotides read TGCGCCAGCAGCTTGGCCGGGACAAGAAACACTGAAGCTTTCTTT. Amino acids: CASSLAGTRNTEAFF.

V gene TRBV28 combines with J gene TRBJ2-1; TRBD2 matches 7 bases. Germline assignment: CDR1 MDHEN and CDR2 SYDVKM. V lost 6 bases and J lost 0; bases outside the gene matches: 11. The CDR3 extends over 17 amino acids. CDR3 nucleotide sequence: TGTGCCAGCAGCCGATATAGCGGGTATGCCTCCTACAATGAGCAGTTCTTC. It translates to CASSRYSGYASYNEQFF. Using reference TRBV28 and TRBJ2-1 for the parts outside the CDR3, the full variable domain is DVKVTQSSRYLVKRTGEKVFLECVQDMDHENMFWYRQDPGLGLRLIYFSYDVKMKEKGDIPEGYSVSREKKERFSLILESASTNQTSMYLCASSRYSGYASYNEQFFGPGTRLTVL.

This chain connects TRBV7-3 to TRBJ1-1, with TRBD1 identical over 7 bases. CDR3 length equals 15 residues. V was pared by 1 base and J by 0 bases, with 2 bases of the junction left unmatched. Germline CDR1 is SGHTA and CDR2 is FQGTGA. CDR3 in amino acids: CASSLNDRVNTEAFF. CDR3 DNA sequence: TGTGCCAGCAGCTTAAACGACAGGGTGAACACTGAAGCTTTCTTT.

The rearrangement joins TRBV12-3 or TRBV12-4 to TRBJ1-2; 7 bases fit TRBD1. CDR3 length: 13 residues. Trimming took 3 bases from V and 6 from J; bases not matched to a gene: 4. CDR3 loop: CASSLDRRDGYTF. The CDR3 nucleotides read TGTGCCAGCAGTTTGGACAGGAGGGATGGCTACACCTTC.

The chain carries TRBV19 and TRBJ1-5, with 7 nucleotides matching TRBD1. This CDR3 spans 13 amino acids. The trim removed 8 bases at V and 11 bases at J, leaving 12 bases unmatched. Germline V CDR1 and CDR2: LNHDA, SQIVND (reference sequence). The CDR3 loop reads CASSGAGGWSQHF. The CDR3 DNA follows: TGTGCCAGTTCCGGGGCAGGGGGTTGGTCCCAGCATTTT.

CDR3 region: CASSIKGALWNEQFF. As DNA, the CDR3 is TGTGCCAGTAGTATTAAAGGGGCCCTCTGGAATGAGCAGTTCTTC. The V gene is TRBV19, the J gene TRBJ2-1; tentative D call: TRBD1 (5 bases). The CDR3 runs 15 residues. From germline, CDR1 is LNHDA and CDR2 SQIVND (reference sequence). The V end was cut by 3 bases, the J end by 7 bases, with 16 bases between.

The rearrangement links TRBV2 to TRBJ2-6; tentative D call: TRBD2 (7 bases). V lost 3 bases and J 3 bases, leaving 9 bases between the germline ends. The CDR3 totals 15 residues. Germline CDR1 and CDR2: SNHLY and FYNNEI. The DNA for the CDR3 is TGTGCCAGCAGTGACGGGGGGCATGGGGCCAACGTCCTGACTTTC. Protein product: CASSDGGHGANVLTF.

The CDR3 protein is CASSVRGTGGAAEAFF. CDR3 coding DNA: TGTGCCAGCAGTGTCCGAGGGACAGGGGGCGCCGCTGAAGCTTTCTTT. The chain uses TRBV6-2 or TRBV6-3 and TRBJ1-1, with TRBD1 identical over 12 bases. CDR1 is MNHEY, CDR2 SVGEGT, per germline. Trimming removed 5 bases from V and 6 bases from J; junction bases left unmatched: 10. This CDR3 is built from 16 residues.

This rearrangement joins TRBV11-2 to TRBJ2-4; 11 nucleotides align to TRBD1. Germline CDR1 and CDR2: SGHAT and FQNNGV. V gave up 1 base and J gave up 14 bases; unmatched junction bases: 7. This CDR3 contains 14 residues. The CDR3 here is CASSLGAGGQGEYF. The CDR3 nucleotides read TGTGCCAGCAGCTTAGGGGCTGGGGGACAGGGGGAGTACTTC. The variable domain in full, with the rest retrieved from reference TRBV11-2 and TRBJ2-4, is EAGVAQSPRYKIIEKRQSVAFWCNPISGHATLYWYQQILGQGPKLLIQFQNNGVVDDSQLPKDRFSAERLKGVDSTLKIQPAKLEDSAVYLCASSLGAGGQGEYFGAGTRLSVL.

This clone is a singleton in its sample. The chain combines TRBV30 with TRBJ1-1, with 8 bases fitting TRBD1. CDR3 length: 13 amino acids. V shed 1 base, J shed 4 bases, and the junction held 2 bases outside the gene matches. The germline V gene encodes CDR1 GTSNPN and CDR2 SVGIG (reference sequence). CDR3 sequence: CAWSGTGSTEAFF. CDR3 bases: TGTGCCTGGAGTGGGACAGGGAGCACTGAAGCTTTCTTT.

J is TRBJ2-1 and V is TRBV3-1 (or the pseudogene TRBV3-2); 8 bases agree with TRBD2. The CDR3 has 17 residues. The ends lost 4 bases at V and 7 bases at J; junction bases unmatched: 15. Germline V gene data show CDR1 as LGHDT and CDR2 as YNNKEL (reference sequence). CDR3 loop: CASSLRPAGVAGNEQFF. The CDR3 DNA reads TGTGCCAGCAGCCTGCGGCCAGCGGGGGTGGCAGGGAATGAGCAGTTCTTC.

The chain employs TRBV10-3 and TRBJ1-1; tentatively, D is TRBD1 (6 bases). Per germline, CDR1 ENHRY and CDR2 SYGVKD. Deletions cut 6 bases from V and 6 bases from J, with 14 bases between. This CDR3 contains 13 residues. The CDR3 here is CAIREVPGAEAFF. CDR3 nucleotides: TGTGCCATCAGGGAGGTGCCAGGGGCTGAAGCTTTCTTT.

The CDR3 sequence: CASSESGTPSYEQYF. For the CDR3, the DNA is TGTGCCAGCAGCGAAAGCGGGACACCGTCCTACGAGCAGTACTTC. This chain connects TRBV9 to TRBJ2-7, with D perhaps TRBD2 (7 bases). CDR1 SGDLS and CDR2 YYNGEE come from the germline V gene. V gave up 3 bases and J gave up 1 base, with 14 bases separating them. This CDR3 comprises 15 residues. The whole variable domain, remainder taken from reference TRBV9 and TRBJ2-7, is DSGVTQTPKHLITATGQRVTLRCSPRSGDLSVYWYQQSLDQGLQFLIQYYNGEERAKGNILERFSAQQFPDLHSELNLSSLELGDSALYFCASSESGTPSYEQYFGPGTRLTVT.

This clone was picked up one time. The V call is TRBV5-1, the J call TRBJ1-1; 7 bases fit TRBD1. V gave up 0 bases and J gave up 9 bases; unmatched junction bases: 11. CDR1 SGHRS and CDR2 YFSETQ come from the germline V gene. CDR3 length: 15 amino acids. The CDR3 loop reads CASSLVSQGSSQAFF. The CDR3 bases are TGCGCCAGCAGCTTGGTGTCACAGGGGAGTTCACAAGCTTTCTTT.

This clone has a single count. V usage is TRBV5-6 and J usage is TRBJ2-7; 11 bases map to TRBD2. Germline CDR1 and CDR2: SGHDT and YYEEEE. This CDR3 region has 15 residues. V lost 3 bases to trimming and J lost 3 bases; unmatched junction nucleotides: 5. The DNA for the CDR3 is TGTGCCAGCAGCTCCTTGGGGACTAGCGGCTACGAGCAGTACTTC. Protein: CASSSLGTSGYEQYF. The whole variable domain, filled in from reference TRBV5-6 and TRBJ2-7, reads DAGVTQSPTHLIKTRGQQVTLRCSPKSGHDTVSWYQQALGQGPQFIFQYYEEEERQRGNFPDRFSGHQFPNYSSELNVNALLLGDSALYLCASSSLGTSGYEQYFGPGTRLTVT.

V is TRBV9 and J is TRBJ1-1, with TRBD1 as a possible D gene (6 bases). With 3 bases removed from V and 5 bases from J, the gap between germline ends came to 14 bases. The CDR3 has 14 amino acids. From germline, CDR1 is SGDLS and CDR2 YYNGEE. CDR3 in amino acids: CASSATGLGTEAFF. The CDR3 region has the DNA TGTGCCAGCAGCGCGACAGGTCTTGGGACTGAAGCTTTCTTT.